What follows describes a single T cell receptor (beta chain). What this receptor recognizes is not known. There are no base qualities to consult, and no much larger clone falls within one base. The sample's treatment or condition, from its label and the paper: live attenuated yellow fever vaccine strain. At each blood-draw timepoint, two biological replicates of bulk PBMCs were collected. A standard Ficoll-Paque protocol was used to isolate PBMCs from peripheral blood. TriZol was used to extract RNA from bulk PBMCs, CD4 and CD8 fractions, and dextramer-positive and dextramer-negative fractions. The record originates from a study of T cells after yellow fever vaccination (dated by TCRdb to 2018 to 2020). Concerning the study at large: The SMART-Seq v4 Ultra Low Input RNA kit was used to prepare libraries from fractions with low cell numbers. To follow T-cell clones before and after primary and booster YFV17D yellow fever vaccination, bulk TCR alpha and beta repertoires were sequenced over time. Bulk PBMC replicates and cell subsets were isolated from blood drawn at multiple timepoints before and after both primary and secondary immunization. The cohort comprised two healthy male donors, one aged 18 to 30 and one aged 30 to 40 years. Study-wide findings and limitations: A small share of clonotypes was detected in both CD4 and CD8 compartments, with the overlap likely arising from convergent recombination. After the booster, most clones that had expanded after primary vaccination were detected again (around 97% of CD4 and around nine tenths of CD8), suggesting broad maintenance of memory. Computational filtering was required because FACS-sorted repertoires could contain abundant contaminating clonotypes from the bulk population. Because the study included only a couple of donors, the extent to which the findings can be generalized is limited. The secondary T-cell response was found to be weaker but faster than the primary response, with a peak reached on day 5 rather than on day 15.

Counted from cysteine to phenylalanine, this CDR3 has 12 amino acids. The entry retains the CDR3 DNA only, 36 bases that are in frame from base 1. CDR1 and CDR2 are read off the germline V gene as MNHEY and SVGEGT. Relative to germline, V is 7 bases shorter and J is 1 base shorter, with 7 bases between their ends. TCR cDNA was synthesized by 5'RACE template switching, which introduced a universal primer site and unique molecular identifiers. Priming for cDNA synthesis came from both the TCR alpha and TCR beta constant segments. Libraries were amplified in two PCR steps, with sample barcodes and sequencing adapters added in the second step. Sequencing of libraries was done on Illumina HiSeq 2500 (2x100 bp) or NovaSeq (2x150 bp). In the source study's methods: MIGEC was used to demultiplex reads and collapse the reads into UMI consensus sequences, and MiXCR was used for V(D)J alignment. Clonotypes responding to the vaccine were identified with edgeR on replicate PBMC samples, with the criteria of FDR below 0.01 and a log2 fold change above 5 up to day 15. Each bulk clonotype was labeled CD4 or CD8 based on which sequenced repertoire, CD4 or CD8, contained the clonotype at higher abundance. TCRdb took the public reads, trimmed them with fastp at Q25, ran MiXCR for clone calling and kept in-frame beta chains. Identical CDR3 protein sequences are pooled into one entry, listed with their most common genes and DNA. The V and J calls here are based on TCRdb, not the publication. This sample comprises about 350,000 distinct CDR3 sequences, around 8.1% of them detected only once. Together, the top ten hold approximately 16% of the sample.

This TCR came from a man younger than 35 who received the YFV17D yellow fever vaccine. The chain employs TRBV6-2 or TRBV6-3 and TRBJ1-1; the best D guess is TRBD1, with 5 bases matching. The sequences come from PBMCs, collected about 41 days after the first yellow fever vaccination. The nucleotide sequence reads TGTGCCAGCATGAGGGGGAACACTGAAGCTTTCTTT. Translated, it gives CASMRGNTEAFF.